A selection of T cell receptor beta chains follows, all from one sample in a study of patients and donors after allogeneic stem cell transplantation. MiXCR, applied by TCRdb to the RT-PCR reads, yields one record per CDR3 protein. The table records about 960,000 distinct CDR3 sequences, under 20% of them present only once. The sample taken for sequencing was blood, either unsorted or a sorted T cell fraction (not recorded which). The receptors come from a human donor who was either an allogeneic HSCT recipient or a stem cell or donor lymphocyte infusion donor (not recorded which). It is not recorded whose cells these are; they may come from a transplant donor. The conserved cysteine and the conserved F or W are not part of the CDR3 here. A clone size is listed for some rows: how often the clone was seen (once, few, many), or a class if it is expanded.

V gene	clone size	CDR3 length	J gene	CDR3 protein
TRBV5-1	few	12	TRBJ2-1	ASSSLGAYNEQF
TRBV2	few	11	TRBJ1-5	ASSDKSNQPQH
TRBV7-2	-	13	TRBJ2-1	ASSSDRGLYNEQF
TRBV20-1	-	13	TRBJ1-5	SARGGPGGNQPQH
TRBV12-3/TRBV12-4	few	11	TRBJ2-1	ASSLNRWNEQF
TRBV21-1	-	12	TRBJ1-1	ASSGQGAGYEAF
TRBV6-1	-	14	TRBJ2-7	ASLRVFGASFYEQY
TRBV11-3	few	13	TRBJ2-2	ASSGLAGGTGELF
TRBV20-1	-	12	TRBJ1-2	SARSQGLNYGYT
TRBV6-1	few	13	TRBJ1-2	ASRIRRTAGNGYT
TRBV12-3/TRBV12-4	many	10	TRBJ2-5	ASQGGLETQY
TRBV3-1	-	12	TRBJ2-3	ASSQGPLLDTQY
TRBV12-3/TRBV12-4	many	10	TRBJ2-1	ASSFGGTEQF
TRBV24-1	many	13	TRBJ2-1	ATSEALAGSNEQF
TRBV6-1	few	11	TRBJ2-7	ASRPLDSYEQY
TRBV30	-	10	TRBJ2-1	AWSGRDNEQF
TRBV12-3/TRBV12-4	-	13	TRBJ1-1	ASSSGTTPNTEAF
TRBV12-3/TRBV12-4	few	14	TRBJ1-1	ASSLGTGGKNTEAF
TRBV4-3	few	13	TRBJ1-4	ASSPSGDRAEKLF
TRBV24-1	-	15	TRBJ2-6	ATSDSYRISGANVLT
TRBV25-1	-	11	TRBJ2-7	ASSENRVYEQY
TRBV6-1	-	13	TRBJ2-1	ASDVAGGPVNEQF
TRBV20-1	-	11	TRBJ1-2	SAGGSSGGGYT
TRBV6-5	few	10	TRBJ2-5	ASRQKQETQY
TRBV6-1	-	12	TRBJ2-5	ASSVTGRQETQY
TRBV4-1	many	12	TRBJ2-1	ASSLIHLYNEQF